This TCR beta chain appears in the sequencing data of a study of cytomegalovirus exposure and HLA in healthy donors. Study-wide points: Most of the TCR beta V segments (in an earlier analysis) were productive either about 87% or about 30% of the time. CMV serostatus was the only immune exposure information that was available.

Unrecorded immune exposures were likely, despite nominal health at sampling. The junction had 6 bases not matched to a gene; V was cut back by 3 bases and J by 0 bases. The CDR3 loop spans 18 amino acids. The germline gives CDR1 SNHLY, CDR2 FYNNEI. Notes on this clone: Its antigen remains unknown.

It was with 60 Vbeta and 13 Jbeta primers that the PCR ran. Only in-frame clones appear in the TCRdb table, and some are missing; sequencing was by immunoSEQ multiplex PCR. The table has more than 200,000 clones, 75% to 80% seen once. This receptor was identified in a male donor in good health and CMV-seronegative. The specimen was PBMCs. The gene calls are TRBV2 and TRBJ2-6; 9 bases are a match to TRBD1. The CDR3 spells CASSDPTGGSSGANVLTF. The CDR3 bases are TGTGCCAGCAGTGACCCGACAGGGGGGAGCTCTGGGGCCAACGTCCTGACTTTC.